This TCR beta chain was retrieved from a study of blood T cell repertoires in COVID-19. Overall study: Samples taken during acute and convalescent COVID-19 were collected in the United States, Italy and Spain. PBMCs, B-cell-depleted T cells, or T cells were the source of the cDNA or gDNA that made up the material.

Clones were sequenced by immunoSEQ multiplex PCR, and TCRdb holds only the in-frame ones, with some missing. The sample has about 260,000 clones, roughly nine tenths seen once; the top ten hold approximately 8.2%. CDR3 size: 14 residues. Trimming took 1 base from V and 4 from J, leaving 10 bases between them. From germline, CDR1 is LGHDT and CDR2 YNNKEL (reference sequence). Sequences were obtained from peripheral blood. The clonotype originates from a man aged 35 to 55 with active or convalescent COVID-19. The chain uses TRBV3-1 (or the pseudogene TRBV3-2) and TRBJ2-5; D is perhaps TRBD2 (6 bases). The CDR3 loop is CASSQGPAGETQYF. In nucleotides, the CDR3 is TGTGCCAGCAGCCAAGGACCAGCGGGAGAGACCCAGTACTTC.